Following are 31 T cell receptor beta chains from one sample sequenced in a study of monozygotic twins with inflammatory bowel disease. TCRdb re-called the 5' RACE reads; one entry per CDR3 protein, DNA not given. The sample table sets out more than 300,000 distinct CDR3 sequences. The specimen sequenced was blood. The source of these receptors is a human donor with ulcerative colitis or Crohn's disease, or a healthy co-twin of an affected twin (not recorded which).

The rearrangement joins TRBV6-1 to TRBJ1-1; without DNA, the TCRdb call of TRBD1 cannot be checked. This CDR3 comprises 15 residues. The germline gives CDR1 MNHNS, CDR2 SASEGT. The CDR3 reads CASSSPGTANTEAFF.

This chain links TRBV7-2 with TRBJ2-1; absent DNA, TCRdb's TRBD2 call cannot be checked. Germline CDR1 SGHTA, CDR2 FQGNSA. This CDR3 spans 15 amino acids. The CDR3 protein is CASSLAARRANEQFF.

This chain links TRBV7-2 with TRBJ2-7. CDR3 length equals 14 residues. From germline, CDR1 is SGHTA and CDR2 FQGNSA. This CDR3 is CASSLDRGSNEQYF.

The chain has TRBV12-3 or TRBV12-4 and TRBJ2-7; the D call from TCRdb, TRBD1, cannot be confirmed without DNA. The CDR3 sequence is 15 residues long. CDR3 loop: CASYSSGGASYEQYF.

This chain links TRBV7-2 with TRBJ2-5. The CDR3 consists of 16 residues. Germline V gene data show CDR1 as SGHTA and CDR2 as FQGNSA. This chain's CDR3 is CASSLDRSRTQETQYF.

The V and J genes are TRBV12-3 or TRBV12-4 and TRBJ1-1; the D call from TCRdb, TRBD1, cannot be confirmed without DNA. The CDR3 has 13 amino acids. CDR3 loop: CASSLGRVVTAFF.

The CDR3 protein is CASSYADRPFYEQYF. The chain employs TRBV6-5 and TRBJ2-7; TCRdb's D call, TRBD1, is unchecked because there is no DNA. CDR3 length equals 15 residues. The V gene's germline CDR1 is MNHEY and CDR2 SVGAGI.

CDR3 loop: CSASTGQTFGGTQYF. The V gene is TRBV20-1, the J gene TRBJ2-3; TCRdb reports TRBD1, a call that lacks DNA to check it against. Looked up from germline, CDR1 is DFQATT and CDR2 is SNEGSKA (reference sequence). CDR3 length: 15 residues.

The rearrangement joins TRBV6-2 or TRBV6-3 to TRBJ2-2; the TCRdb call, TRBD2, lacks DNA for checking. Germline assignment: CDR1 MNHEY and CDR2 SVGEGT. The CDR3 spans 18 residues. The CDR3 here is CASSTSGQLPALPRELFF.

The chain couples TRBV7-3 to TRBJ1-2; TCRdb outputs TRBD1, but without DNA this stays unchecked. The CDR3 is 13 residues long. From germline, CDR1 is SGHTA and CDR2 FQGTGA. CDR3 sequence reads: CASSLVTGESYTF.

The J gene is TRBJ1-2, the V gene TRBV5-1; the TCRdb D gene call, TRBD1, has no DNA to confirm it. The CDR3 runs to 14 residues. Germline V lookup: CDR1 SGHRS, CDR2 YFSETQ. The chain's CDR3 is CASSFEGADMGYTF.

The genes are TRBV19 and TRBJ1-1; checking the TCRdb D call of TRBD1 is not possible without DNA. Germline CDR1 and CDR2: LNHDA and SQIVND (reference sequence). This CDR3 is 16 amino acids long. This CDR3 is CAIRSEGATENPEAFF.

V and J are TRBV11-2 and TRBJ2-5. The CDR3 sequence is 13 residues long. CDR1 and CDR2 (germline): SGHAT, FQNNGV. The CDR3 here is CASSPWDQETQYF. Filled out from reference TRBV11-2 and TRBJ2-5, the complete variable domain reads EAGVAQSPRYKIIEKRQSVAFWCNPISGHATLYWYQQILGQGPKLLIQFQNNGVVDDSQLPKDRFSAERLKGVDSTLKIQPAKLEDSAVYLCASSPWDQETQYFGPGTRLLVL.

The CDR3 region is CATKGEDTGELFF. J is TRBJ2-2 and V is TRBV24-1; TCRdb reports TRBD2, a call that lacks DNA to check it against. The V gene's germline CDR1 is KGHDR and CDR2 SFDVKD. The CDR3 loop spans 13 amino acids.

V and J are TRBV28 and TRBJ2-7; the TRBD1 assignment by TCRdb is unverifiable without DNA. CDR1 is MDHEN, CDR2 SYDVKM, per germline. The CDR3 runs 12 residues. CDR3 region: CASSHPPYEQYF.

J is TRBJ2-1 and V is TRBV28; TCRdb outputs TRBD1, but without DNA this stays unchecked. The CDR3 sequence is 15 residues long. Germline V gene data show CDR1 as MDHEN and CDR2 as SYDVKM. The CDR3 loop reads CASTLGGSSYNEQFF.

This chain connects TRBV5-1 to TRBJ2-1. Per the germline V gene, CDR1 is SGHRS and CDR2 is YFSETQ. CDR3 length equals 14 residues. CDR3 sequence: CASSLGESYNEQFF.

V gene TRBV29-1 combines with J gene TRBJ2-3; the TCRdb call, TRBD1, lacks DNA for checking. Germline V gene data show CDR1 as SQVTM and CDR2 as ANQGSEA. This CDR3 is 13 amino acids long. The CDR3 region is CSVAGEVRDTQYF.

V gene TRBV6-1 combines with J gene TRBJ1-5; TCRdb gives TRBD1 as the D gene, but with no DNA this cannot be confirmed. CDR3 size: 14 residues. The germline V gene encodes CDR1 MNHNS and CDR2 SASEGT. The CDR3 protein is CASRWDNQGQPQHF.

The CDR3 loop is CAWCNGLNTGELFF. J is TRBJ2-2 and V is TRBV30; without DNA, the TCRdb call of TRBD2 cannot be checked. The CDR3 spans 14 residues. The V gene's germline CDR1 is GTSNPN and CDR2 SVGIG (reference sequence).

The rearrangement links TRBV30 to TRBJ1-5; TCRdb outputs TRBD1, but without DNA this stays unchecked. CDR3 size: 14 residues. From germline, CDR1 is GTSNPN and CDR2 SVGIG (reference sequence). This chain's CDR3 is CAWTPRDSNQPQHF.

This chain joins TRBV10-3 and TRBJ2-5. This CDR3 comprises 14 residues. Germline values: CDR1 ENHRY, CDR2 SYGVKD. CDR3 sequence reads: CAISDWTREETQYF.

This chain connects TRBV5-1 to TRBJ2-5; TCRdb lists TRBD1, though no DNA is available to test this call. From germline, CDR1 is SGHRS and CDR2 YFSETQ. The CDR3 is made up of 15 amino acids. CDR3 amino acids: CASRGQGLHQETQYF.

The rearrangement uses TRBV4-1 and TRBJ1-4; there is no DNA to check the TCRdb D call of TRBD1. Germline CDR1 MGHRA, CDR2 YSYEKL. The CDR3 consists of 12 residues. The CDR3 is CASSQLGRVLFF.

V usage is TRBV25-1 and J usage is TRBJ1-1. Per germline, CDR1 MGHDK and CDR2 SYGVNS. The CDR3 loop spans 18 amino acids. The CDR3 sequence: CASSEAYGASWRHTEAFF.

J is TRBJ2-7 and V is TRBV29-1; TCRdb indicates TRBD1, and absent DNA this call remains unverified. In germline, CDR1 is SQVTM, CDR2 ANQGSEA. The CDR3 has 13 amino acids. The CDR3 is CSARTEVTYEQYF.

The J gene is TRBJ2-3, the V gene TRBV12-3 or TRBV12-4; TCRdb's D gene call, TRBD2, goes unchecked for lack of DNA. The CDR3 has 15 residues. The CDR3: CASSSSWEGRGTQYF.

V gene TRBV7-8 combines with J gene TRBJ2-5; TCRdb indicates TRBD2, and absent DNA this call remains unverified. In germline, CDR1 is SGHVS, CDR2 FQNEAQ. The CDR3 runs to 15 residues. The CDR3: CASSQMGLQQETQYF.

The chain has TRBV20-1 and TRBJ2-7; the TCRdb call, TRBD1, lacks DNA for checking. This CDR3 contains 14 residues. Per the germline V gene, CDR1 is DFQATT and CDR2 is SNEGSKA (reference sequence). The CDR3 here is CSARDYRTGYEQYF.

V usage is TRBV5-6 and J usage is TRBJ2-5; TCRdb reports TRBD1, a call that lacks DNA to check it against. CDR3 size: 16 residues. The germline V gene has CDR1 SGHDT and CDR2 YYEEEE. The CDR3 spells CASSHRGTGGRETQYF.

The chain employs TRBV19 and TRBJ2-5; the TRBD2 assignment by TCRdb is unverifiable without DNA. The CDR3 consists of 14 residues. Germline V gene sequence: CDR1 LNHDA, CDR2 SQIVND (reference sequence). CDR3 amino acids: CASSATSGGETQYF.